Included here is one T cell receptor (beta chain) sequence, with context. The sample originates from a study of resident and recirculating memory T cells in vitiligo. The overall study: Shave-biopsy epidermis from lesional and nonlesional skin was sequenced alongside PBMCs.

The V segment lost 0 bases and the J segment 4 bases; nucleotides outside the gene matches: 8. There are 16 residues in the CDR3. The germline V gene encodes CDR1 ENHRY and CDR2 SYGVKD. Here immunoSEQ multiplex PCR was the method, and the copy in TCRdb shows in-frame clones only, minus some. Among 70,000 to 75,000 clones listed, just over 90% were seen once. Sequenced: blood. The V gene is TRBV10-3, the J gene TRBJ1-2; 7 nucleotides line up with TRBD1. The receptor was derived from a male donor with vitiligo. CDR3 protein: CAISESPGTEPYGYTF. CDR3 bases: TGTGCCATCAGTGAGTCGCCCGGGACAGAACCCTATGGCTACACCTTC.